Below, 18 T cell receptor beta chains from the same sample are listed, as sequenced in a study of T cell responses to AZD1222 COVID-19 vaccine. The repertoire was sequenced with immunoSEQ multiplex PCR; TCRdb's copy has only in-frame clones and lacks some. The sample lists some 120,000 clones, approximately 90% occurring once. The sample here was peripheral blood, taken on day 0 of AZD1222 vaccination. The receptors were gathered from an adult in good health.

The V gene is TRBV5-1, the J gene TRBJ2-7; a weak D match, TRBD1 (6 bases). V was shortened by 4 bases and J by 6 bases, with 17 bases between the two germline ends. Per the germline V gene, CDR1 is SGHRS and CDR2 is YFSETQ. The CDR3 runs 14 residues. The CDR3 nucleotides read TGCGCCAGCAGCCCTAAGCTGGGGGCCCTCGAGCAGTACTTC. This translates into CASSPKLGALEQYF.

This chain connects TRBV2 to TRBJ2-7, with D possibly called TRBD1 or TRBD2 (5 bases each). Germline values: CDR1 SNHLY, CDR2 FYNNEI. The CDR3 runs 15 residues. V was shortened by 7 bases and J by 1 base, with 17 bases between the two germline ends. The CDR3 DNA follows: TGTGCCAGCAAGGCCAGGGACCTCCGATCCTACGAGCAGTACTTC. Translation: CASKARDLRSYEQYF. Filled out from reference TRBV2 and TRBJ2-7, the complete variable domain reads EPEVTQTPSHQVTQMGQEVILRCVPISNHLYFYWYRQILGQKVEFLVSFYNNEISEKSEIFDDQFSVERPDGSNFTLKIRSTKLEDSAMYFCASKARDLRSYEQYFGPGTRLTVT.

The chain combines TRBV10-3 with TRBJ2-5; D is perhaps TRBD1 or TRBD2 (5 bases each). The ends were cut back, 3 bases at V and 4 bases at J, with 9 bases in the middle. Germline assignment: CDR1 ENHRY and CDR2 SYGVKD. The CDR3 loop spans 13 amino acids. The DNA of the CDR3 is TGTGCCATCAGTGAAGCTGGGGGAGAGACCCAGTACTTC. This sequence encodes CAISEAGGETQYF.

This chain joins TRBV13 and TRBJ2-3; 7 bases map to TRBD2. Germline CDR1 reads PRHDT; CDR2 reads FYEKMQ (reference sequence). The CDR3 has 15 residues. Trimming removed 5 bases from V and 0 bases from J; junction bases left unmatched: 5. The CDR3: CASSRLSGSTDTQYF. DNA for the CDR3: TGTGCCAGCAGCAGGCTTAGCGGGAGCACAGATACGCAGTATTTT. The variable domain in full, with the rest retrieved from reference TRBV13 and TRBJ2-3, is AAGVIQSPRHLIKEKRETATLKCYPIPRHDTVYWYQQGPGQDPQFLISFYEKMQSDKGSIPDRFSAQQFSDYHSELNMSSLELGDSALYFCASSRLSGSTDTQYFGPGTRLTVL.

The J gene is TRBJ2-5, the V gene TRBV28; 8 bases line up with TRBD2. Germline trimming cut 1 base from V and 4 bases from J; bases unmatched to any gene: 11. This CDR3 has 17 residues. Germline loops: CDR1 MDHEN, CDR2 SYDVKM. The CDR3 nucleotides read TGTGCCAGCAGTTTATTTCCGGGAGGGACCCAGGGAGAGACCCAGTACTTC. It is translated as CASSLFPGGTQGETQYF. Variable domain in full (rest from reference TRBV28 and TRBJ2-5): DVKVTQSSRYLVKRTGEKVFLECVQDMDHENMFWYRQDPGLGLRLIYFSYDVKMKEKGDIPEGYSVSREKKERFSLILESASTNQTSMYLCASSLFPGGTQGETQYFGPGTRLLVL.

This clone was seen only once. The chain employs TRBV19 and TRBJ1-1; D is possibly TRBD1 (5 bases). Germline lookup yields CDR1 LNHDA and CDR2 SQIVND (reference sequence). V shed 0 bases and J shed 2 bases, with 10 bases lying between them. The CDR3 sequence is 15 residues long. DNA of the CDR3: TGTGCCAGTAGTATAGAGGGGCAGACCAACACTGAAGCTTTCTTT. Translated: CASSIEGQTNTEAFF. The entire variable domain, with the rest obtained from reference TRBV19 and TRBJ1-1, is as follows: DGGITQSPKYLFRKEGQNVTLSCEQNLNHDAMYWYRQDPGQGLRLIYYSQIVNDFQKGDIAEGYSVSREKKESFPLTVTSAQKNPTAFYLCASSIEGQTNTEAFFGQGTRLTVV.

This clone was observed a few times. The rearrangement uses TRBV2 and TRBJ1-6; 8 bases line up with TRBD1. The V gene end was trimmed by 4 bases and the J gene end by 4 bases; junction bases not matched to a gene: 6. In germline, CDR1 is SNHLY, CDR2 FYNNEI. This CDR3 comprises 16 residues. CDR3 loop: CASSVRDRQYNSPLHF. The CDR3 DNA is TGTGCCAGCAGTGTCCGGGACAGGCAATATAATTCACCCCTCCACTTT.

The chain carries TRBV28 and TRBJ2-1; TRBD2 matches 9 bases. Trimming at V came to 0 bases and at J to 9 bases, leaving 6 bases not matched to a gene. The CDR3 consists of 15 residues. Germline lookup yields CDR1 MDHEN and CDR2 SYDVKM. The CDR3 DNA is TGTGCCAGCAGTTTATGGGCGGGAGGGCGTGGTGAGCAGTTCTTC. Translated: CASSLWAGGRGEQFF.

The genes are TRBV3-1 (or the pseudogene TRBV3-2) and TRBJ1-2; a possible D gene is TRBD1 (5 bases). With 0 bases removed from V and 8 bases from J, the gap between germline ends came to 7 bases. The germline V gene has CDR1 LGHDT and CDR2 YNNKEL (reference sequence). CDR3 length: 12 residues. The CDR3 loop reads CASSQEGRGYTF. CDR3 DNA sequence: TGTGCCAGCAGCCAAGAGGGGCGCGGCTACACCTTC.

The CDR3 DNA reads TGTGCCAGCAGCTCCCGGGTGTGGGCCGGGGGGAATTCACCCCTCCACTTT. This codes for CASSSRVWAGGNSPLHF. The chain joins TRBV13 to TRBJ1-6, with D possibly being TRBD1 (5 bases). Trimming took 4 bases from V and 7 from J, leaving 20 bases between them. The CDR3 has 17 amino acids. The germline V gene has CDR1 PRHDT and CDR2 FYEKMQ (reference sequence).

In this sample, this clone turned up a few times. The chain employs TRBV27 and TRBJ1-6; TRBD1 agrees at 7 bases. Trimming at V came to 6 bases and at J to 0 bases, leaving 17 bases not matched to a gene. CDR1 is MNHEY and CDR2 is SMNVEV in the germline V gene (reference sequence). The CDR3 length is 20 residues. As DNA, the CDR3 is TGTGCCAGCAGCTCTCTTATACAGGGACAGCTGAGCTCCTATAATTCACCCCTCCACTTT. It encodes CASSSLIQGQLSSYNSPLHF.

This chain joins TRBV7-2 and TRBJ2-5, with D perhaps TRBD2 (6 bases). The CDR3 runs 15 residues. In germline, CDR1 is SGHTA, CDR2 FQGNSA. V was clipped by 3 bases and J by 2 bases, with 13 bases between them. The CDR3 is CASSLISGRQETQYF. The CDR3 DNA sequence: TGTGCCAGCAGCTTGATTAGCGGAAGACAAGAGACCCAGTACTTC.

V is TRBV21-1 and J is TRBJ2-3; the table's D call, TRBD2, was not checked against the DNA. TRBV21-1 is a pseudogene locus. The CDR3 spans 20 residues. The CDR3, as DNA: TGTGCCAGCAGCAAAGATACTAGGACTAGTTCGTTTTCGCGGACAGATACGCAGTATTTT. Protein product: CASSKDTRTSSFSRTDTQYF.

This sequence joins TRBV24-1 and TRBJ2-6; D is perhaps TRBD1 (6 bases). V dropped 3 bases and J dropped 5 bases, with 19 bases sitting between them. From germline, CDR1 is KGHDR and CDR2 SFDVKD. This CDR3 has 18 residues. For the CDR3, the DNA is TGTGCCACCAGTGATCCCGCCCCCTGGCAGGGGTGGGCCAACGTCCTGACTTTC. Translation: CATSDPAPWQGWANVLTF.

Concerning this clone itself: This same CDR3 is encoded by further DNA sequences in the sample. The V gene is TRBV28, the J gene TRBJ2-7; D is unclear. Trimming took 6 bases from V and 2 from J, leaving 5 bases between them. The CDR3 has 11 residues. Per the germline V gene, CDR1 is MDHEN and CDR2 is SYDVKM. The CDR3 sequence is CASSTPYEQYF. The CDR3 DNA sequence: TGTGCCAGCAGCACACCCTACGAGCAGTACTTC.

J is TRBJ1-2 and V is TRBV6-5; D is perhaps TRBD1 (5 bases). CDR3 length equals 15 residues. The V end lost 6 bases, the J end lost 8 bases, and 22 bases lay between the germline ends. Germline V gives CDR1 MNHEY, CDR2 SVGAGI. CDR3 sequence reads: CASSEGHARGKGYTF. The CDR3 nucleotides read TGTGCCAGCAGCGAGGGGCATGCGAGGGGTAAAGGCTACACCTTC.

The chain links TRBV28 to TRBJ1-2, with TRBD1 identical over 10 bases. There are 15 residues in the CDR3. Trimming removed 8 bases from V and 7 bases from J; junction bases left unmatched: 13. The germline gives CDR1 MDHEN, CDR2 SYDVKM. The CDR3 loop is CASSVGSGQGSGYTF. CDR3 nucleotide sequence: TGTGCCAGCTCCGTTGGGTCGGGACAGGGGAGTGGCTACACCTTC.

V is TRBV3-1 (or the pseudogene TRBV3-2) and J is TRBJ1-1; D is perhaps TRBD1 (5 bases). V was clipped by 0 bases and J by 5 bases, with 7 bases between them. CDR3 length equals 13 residues. CDR1 is LGHDT, CDR2 YNNKEL, per germline (reference sequence). The CDR3 here is CASSQDWGTEAFF. CDR3 coding DNA: TGTGCCAGCAGCCAAGATTGGGGGACTGAAGCTTTCTTT.